This T cell receptor (beta chain) is from a study of glioma-infiltrating T cells after dendritic cell vaccination. The data were produced by immunoSEQ multiplex PCR, yet TCRdb's version contains in-frame clones alone and is incomplete. The data show about 30,000 clones, 90% seen once. The CDR3 has 15 residues. From germline, CDR1 is SGHRS and CDR2 YFSETQ. Trimming pared 1 base from V and 8 bases from J, leaving 16 bases between. This TCR was sampled from a human donor with glioblastoma. The specimen was blood, collected before dendritic cell vaccination. V is TRBV5-1 and J is TRBJ2-1, with a possible D match to TRBD1 (7 bases). The CDR3 spells CASSLSQGGNDEQFF. CDR3 bases: TGCGCCAGCAGCTTGAGCCAGGGGGGTAACGATGAGCAGTTCTTC. The complete variable domain, with remaining parts taken from reference TRBV5-1 and TRBJ2-1, reads KAGVTQTPRYLIKTRGQQVTLSCSPISGHRSVSWYQQTPGQGLQFLFEYFSETQRNKGNFPGRFSGRQFSNSRSEMNVSTLELGDSALYLCASSLSQGGNDEQFFGPGTRLTVL.